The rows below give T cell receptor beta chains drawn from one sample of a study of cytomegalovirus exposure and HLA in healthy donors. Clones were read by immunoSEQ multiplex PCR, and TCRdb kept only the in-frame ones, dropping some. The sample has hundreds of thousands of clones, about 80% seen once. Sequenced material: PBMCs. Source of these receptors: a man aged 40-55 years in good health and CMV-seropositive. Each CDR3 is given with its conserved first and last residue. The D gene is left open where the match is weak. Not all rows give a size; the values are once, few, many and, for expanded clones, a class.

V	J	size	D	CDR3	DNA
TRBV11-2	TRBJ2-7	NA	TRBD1	CASSPRPGTGTHEQYF	TGTGCCAGCAGCCCTCGTCCCGGGACAGGGACCCACGAGCAGTACTTC
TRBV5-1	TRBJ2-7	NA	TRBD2	CASSVTSGSPSSYEQYF	TGCGCCAGCAGCGTGACTAGCGGGAGCCCCAGCTCCTACGAGCAGTACTTC
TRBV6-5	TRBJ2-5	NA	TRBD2	CASSYWAGEGETQYF	TGTGCCAGCAGTTACTGGGCGGGAGAAGGAGAGACCCAGTACTTC
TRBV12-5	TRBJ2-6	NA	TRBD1	CASGPGTGLSSGANVLTF	TGTGCTAGTGGTCCAGGGACAGGCCTCAGCTCTGGGGCCAACGTCCTGACTTTC
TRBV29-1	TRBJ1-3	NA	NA	CSVVPAGTGNTIYF	TGCAGCGTTGTGCCGGCAGGGACTGGAAACACCATATATTTT
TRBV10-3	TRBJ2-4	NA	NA	CAISDSGMSKNIQYF	TGTGCCATCAGTGATTCCGGGATGTCGAAAAACATTCAGTACTTC
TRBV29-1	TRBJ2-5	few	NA	CSVRAGEEETQYF	TGCAGCGTTCGGGCCGGGGAGGAAGAGACCCAGTACTTC
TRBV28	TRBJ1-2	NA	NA	CASGSYGYTF	TGTGCCAGCGGCAGCTATGGCTACACCTTC
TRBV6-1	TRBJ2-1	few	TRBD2	CASTAIAGGDNEQFF	TGTGCCAGCACGGCGATAGCGGGAGGGGACAATGAGCAGTTCTTC
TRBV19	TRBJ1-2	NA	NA	CASSITDSDYGYTF	TGTGCCAGTAGTATAACGGACAGCGACTATGGCTACACCTTC
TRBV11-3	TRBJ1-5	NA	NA	CASSLESDQPQHF	TGTGCCAGCAGCTTAGAATCCGATCAGCCCCAGCATTTT
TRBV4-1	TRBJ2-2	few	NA	CASSQGSGWSGELFF	TGCGCCAGCAGCCAAGGGTCTGGCTGGTCCGGGGAGCTGTTTTTT
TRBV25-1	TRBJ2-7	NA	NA	CASSRTAYEQYF	TGTGCCAGTAGTCGGACAGCCTACGAGCAGTACTTC
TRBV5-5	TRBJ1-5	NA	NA	CASSLGDRYNQPQHF	TGTGCCAGCAGCTTGGGCGACAGATACAATCAGCCCCAGCATTTT
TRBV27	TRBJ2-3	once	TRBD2	CASSSSGRGDTQYF	TGTGCCAGCAGTTCTAGCGGGAGAGGGGATACGCAGTATTTT
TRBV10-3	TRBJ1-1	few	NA	CAISASGREEAFF	TGTGCCATCAGTGCATCGGGAAGGGAGGAAGCTTTCTTT
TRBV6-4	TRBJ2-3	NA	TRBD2	CASSDSAGGGADTQYF	TGTGCCAGCAGTGACTCGGCGGGAGGAGGGGCAGATACGCAGTATTTT
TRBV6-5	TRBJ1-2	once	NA	CASSKPGLSNYGYTF	TGTGCCAGCAGTAAACCGGGACTGTCTAACTATGGCTACACCTTC
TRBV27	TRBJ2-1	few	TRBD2	CASSLLAGGHSYNEQFF	TGTGCCAGCAGTTTGCTAGCGGGAGGCCACTCCTACAATGAGCAGTTCTTC
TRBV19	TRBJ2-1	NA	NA	CASNIRSSNEQFF	TGTGCCAGTAATATCAGATCCTCCAATGAGCAGTTCTTC
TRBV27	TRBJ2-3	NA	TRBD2	CASSLAGGSSDTQYF	TGTGCCAGCAGTTTAGCGGGAGGTAGCTCGGATACGCAGTATTTT
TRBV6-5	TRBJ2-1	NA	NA	CASSPTLSEQFF	TGTGCCAGCAGTCCAACCTTGAGTGAGCAGTTCTTC
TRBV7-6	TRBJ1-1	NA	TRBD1	CASSPRQGVTEAFF	TGTGCCAGCAGCCCCCGACAGGGGGTCACTGAAGCTTTCTTT
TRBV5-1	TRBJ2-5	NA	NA	CASSSGDWPGETQYF	TGCGCCAGCAGCTCCGGCGACTGGCCAGGGGAGACCCAGTACTTC
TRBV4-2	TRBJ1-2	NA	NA	CASSRDEAYGYTF	TGTGCCAGCAGCCGCGACGAGGCCTATGGCTACACCTTC
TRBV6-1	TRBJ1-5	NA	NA	CASSGTRLEPQHF	TGTGCCAGCAGCGGTACTAGGCTGGAGCCCCAGCATTTT
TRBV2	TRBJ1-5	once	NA	CASSLDKANQPQHF	TGTGCCAGCAGTCTGGACAAGGCTAATCAGCCCCAGCATTTT
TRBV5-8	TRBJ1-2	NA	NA	CASSHPFFTGGYTF	TGTGCCAGCAGCCACCCCTTCTTCACCGGTGGCTACACCTTC
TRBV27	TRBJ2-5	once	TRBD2	CASSLKGLAPHF	TGTGCCAGCAGTTTAAAGGGACTAGCGCCCCACTTC
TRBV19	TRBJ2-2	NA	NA	CASTPWGVTNTGELFF	TGTGCCAGTACCCCTTGGGGGGTCACAAACACCGGGGAGCTGTTTTTT
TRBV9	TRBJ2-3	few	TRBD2	CASSGGTSGVTDTQYF	TGTGCCAGCAGCGGCGGGACTAGCGGGGTCACAGATACGCAGTATTTT
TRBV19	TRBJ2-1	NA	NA	CASSPRLVHEQFF	TGTGCCAGTAGTCCGAGACTAGTGCATGAGCAGTTCTTC
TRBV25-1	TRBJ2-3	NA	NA	CASSDWRATDTQYF	TGTGCCAGCAGTGACTGGAGAGCCACAGATACGCAGTATTTT
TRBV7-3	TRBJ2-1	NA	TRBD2	CASSFTGTTTYNEQFF	TGTGCCAGCAGCTTTACCGGGACTACTACCTACAATGAGCAGTTCTTC
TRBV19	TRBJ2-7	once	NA	CASSKGGGEQYF	TGTGCCAGTTCTAAAGGGGGGGGCGAGCAGTACTTC
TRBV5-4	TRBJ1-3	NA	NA	CASSEGVGIQGNTIYF	TGTGCCAGCAGCGAGGGAGTGGGGATACAGGGAAACACCATATATTTT
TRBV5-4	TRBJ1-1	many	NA	CASSPRSVLSTEAFF	TGTGCCAGCAGTCCACGGTCGGTCTTGAGCACTGAAGCTTTCTTT
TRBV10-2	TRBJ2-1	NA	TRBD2	CASSSSGGPDYEQFF	TGCGCCAGCAGTAGCTCGGGAGGGCCAGATTATGAGCAGTTCTTC
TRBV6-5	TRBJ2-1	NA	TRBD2	CASSYQAGGYNEQFF	TGTGCCAGCAGTTACCAGGCGGGAGGGTATAATGAGCAGTTCTTC
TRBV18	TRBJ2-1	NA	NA	CASSPSLQGEQFF	TGTGCCAGCTCACCAAGCCTTCAGGGTGAGCAGTTCTTC
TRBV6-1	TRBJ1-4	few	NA	CASMRSDGAEKLFF	TGTGCCAGCATGAGGTCCGATGGGGCTGAAAAACTGTTTTTT
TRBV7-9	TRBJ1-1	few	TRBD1	CASSLGGIRDRDAEAFF	TGTGCCAGCAGCTTGGGGGGGATAAGGGACAGGGATGCTGAAGCTTTCTTT
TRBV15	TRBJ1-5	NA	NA	CATSPTNNDQPQHF	TGTGCCACCAGCCCAACGAACAACGATCAGCCCCAGCATTTT
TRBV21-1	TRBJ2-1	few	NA	CASSKAGTSGREGKFYNEQFF	TGTGCCAGCAGCAAAGCAGGGACTAGCGGGAGGGAGGGGAAATTTTACAATGAGCAGTTCTTC
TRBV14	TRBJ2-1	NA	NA	CASSQLPGSDNEQFF	TGTGCCAGCAGCCAACTACCCGGGAGCGACAATGAGCAGTTCTTC